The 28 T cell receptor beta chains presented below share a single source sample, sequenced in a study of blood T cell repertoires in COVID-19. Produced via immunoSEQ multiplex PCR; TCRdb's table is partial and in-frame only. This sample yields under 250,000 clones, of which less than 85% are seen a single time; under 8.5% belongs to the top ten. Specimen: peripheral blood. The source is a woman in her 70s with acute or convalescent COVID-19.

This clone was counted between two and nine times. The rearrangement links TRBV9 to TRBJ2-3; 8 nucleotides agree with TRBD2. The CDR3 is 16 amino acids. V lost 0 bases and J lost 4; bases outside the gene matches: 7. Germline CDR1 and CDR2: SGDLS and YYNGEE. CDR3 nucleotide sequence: TGTGCCAGCAGCGTAGGACTAGCGTTGGCGTCAGATACGCAGTATTTT. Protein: CASSVGLALASDTQYF.

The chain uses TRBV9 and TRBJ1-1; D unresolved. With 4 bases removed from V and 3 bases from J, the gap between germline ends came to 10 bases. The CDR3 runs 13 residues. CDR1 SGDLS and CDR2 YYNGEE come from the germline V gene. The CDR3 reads CASSPQFYTEAFF. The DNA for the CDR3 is TGTGCCAGCAGCCCACAGTTCTACACTGAAGCTTTCTTT.

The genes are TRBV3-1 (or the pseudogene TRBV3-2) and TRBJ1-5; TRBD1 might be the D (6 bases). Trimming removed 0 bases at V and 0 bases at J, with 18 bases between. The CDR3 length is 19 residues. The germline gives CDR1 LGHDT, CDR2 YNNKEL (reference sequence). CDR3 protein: CASSQDPNPGHLSNQPQHF. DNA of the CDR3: TGTGCCAGCAGCCAAGATCCGAACCCGGGACATCTTAGCAATCAGCCCCAGCATTTT.

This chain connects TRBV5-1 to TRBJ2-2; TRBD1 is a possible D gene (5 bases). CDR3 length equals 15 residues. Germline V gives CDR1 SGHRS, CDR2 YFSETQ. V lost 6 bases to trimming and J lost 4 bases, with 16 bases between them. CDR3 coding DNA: TGCGCCAGCACCCCAGGGTTCGGTAGCACCGGGGAGCTGTTTTTT. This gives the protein CASTPGFGSTGELFF.

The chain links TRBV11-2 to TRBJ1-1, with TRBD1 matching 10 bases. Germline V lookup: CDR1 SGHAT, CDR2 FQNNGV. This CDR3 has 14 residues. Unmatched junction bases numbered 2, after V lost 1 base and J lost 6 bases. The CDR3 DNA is TGTGCCAGCAGCTTAGCCGGGACAGGGGCTGAAGCTTTCTTT. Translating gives CASSLAGTGAEAFF.

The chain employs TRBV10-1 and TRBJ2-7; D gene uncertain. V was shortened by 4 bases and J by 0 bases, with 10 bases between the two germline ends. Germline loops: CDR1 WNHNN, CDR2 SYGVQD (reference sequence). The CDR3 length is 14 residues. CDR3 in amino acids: CASSASWSSYEQYF. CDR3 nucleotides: TGCGCCAGCAGTGCTAGTTGGAGCTCCTACGAGCAGTACTTC.

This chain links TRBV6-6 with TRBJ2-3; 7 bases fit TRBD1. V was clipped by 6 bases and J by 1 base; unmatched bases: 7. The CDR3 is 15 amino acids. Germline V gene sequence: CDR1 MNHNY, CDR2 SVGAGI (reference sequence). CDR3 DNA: TGTGCCAGCAGATTAACCGGACAGGGCACAGATACGCAGTATTTT. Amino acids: CASRLTGQGTDTQYF.

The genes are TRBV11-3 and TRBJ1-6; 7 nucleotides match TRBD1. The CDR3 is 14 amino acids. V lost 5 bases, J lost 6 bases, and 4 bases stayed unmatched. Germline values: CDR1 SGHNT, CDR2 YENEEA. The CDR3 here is CASSRDSGNSPLHF. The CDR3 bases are TGTGCCAGCAGCCGGGACAGCGGTAATTCACCCCTCCACTTT. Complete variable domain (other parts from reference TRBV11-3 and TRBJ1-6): EAGVVQSPRYKIIEKKQPVAFWCNPISGHNTLYWYLQNLGQGPELLIRYENEEAVDDSQLPKDRFSAERLKGVDSTLKIQPAELGDSAVYLCASSRDSGNSPLHFGNGTRLTVT.

The CDR3 loop is CASSPQGATGTEAFF. The CDR3 DNA is TGTGCCAGCTCACCTCAGGGGGCCACGGGCACTGAAGCTTTCTTT. The chain is built from TRBV18 and TRBJ1-1; 8 bases are a match to TRBD1. Losses at the gene ends were 3 bases for V and 4 bases for J; bases not matched to a gene: 7. The CDR3 has 15 residues. Looked up from germline, CDR1 is KGHSH and CDR2 is LQKENI.

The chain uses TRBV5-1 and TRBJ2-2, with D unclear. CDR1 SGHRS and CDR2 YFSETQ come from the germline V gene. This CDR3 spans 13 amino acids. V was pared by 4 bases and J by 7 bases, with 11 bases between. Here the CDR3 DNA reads TGCGCCAGCAGCCTGATACCAGACGGGGAGCTGTTTTTT. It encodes CASSLIPDGELFF.

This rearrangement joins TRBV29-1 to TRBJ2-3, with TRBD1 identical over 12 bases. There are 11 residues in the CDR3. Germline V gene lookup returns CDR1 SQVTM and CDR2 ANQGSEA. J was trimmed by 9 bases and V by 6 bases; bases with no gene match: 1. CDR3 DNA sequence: TGCAGCGTAGGGACAGGGGGCACGCAGTATTTT. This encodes CSVGTGGTQYF.

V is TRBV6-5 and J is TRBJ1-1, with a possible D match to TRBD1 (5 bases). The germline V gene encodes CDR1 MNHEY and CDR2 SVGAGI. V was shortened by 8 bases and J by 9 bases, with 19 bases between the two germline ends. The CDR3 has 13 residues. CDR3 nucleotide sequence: TGTGCCAGCCACCACGGGGGTAGCGGGAAAGCTTTCTTT. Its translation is CASHHGGSGKAFF.

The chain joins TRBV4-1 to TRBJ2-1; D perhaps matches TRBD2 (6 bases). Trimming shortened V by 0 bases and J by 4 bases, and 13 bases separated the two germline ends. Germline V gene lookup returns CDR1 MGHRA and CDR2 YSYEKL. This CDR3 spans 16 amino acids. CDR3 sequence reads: CASSQEETGGYNEQFF. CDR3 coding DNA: TGCGCCAGCAGCCAAGAAGAAACCGGAGGGTACAATGAGCAGTTCTTC.

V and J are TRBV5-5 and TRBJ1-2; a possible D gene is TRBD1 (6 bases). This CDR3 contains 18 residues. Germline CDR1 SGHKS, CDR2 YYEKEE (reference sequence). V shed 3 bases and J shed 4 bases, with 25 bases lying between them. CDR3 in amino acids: CASSSPWSGQPMSYGYTF. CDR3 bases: TGTGCCAGCAGCTCGCCATGGTCCGGACAGCCGATGTCCTATGGCTACACCTTC.

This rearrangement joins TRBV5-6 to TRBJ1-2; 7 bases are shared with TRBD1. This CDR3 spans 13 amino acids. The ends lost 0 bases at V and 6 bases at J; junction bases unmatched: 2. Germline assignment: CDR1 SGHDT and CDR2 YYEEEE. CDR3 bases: TGTGCCAGCAGCTTGGGACAGGGAGATGGCTACACCTTC. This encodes CASSLGQGDGYTF. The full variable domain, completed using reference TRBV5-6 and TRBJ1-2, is DAGVTQSPTHLIKTRGQQVTLRCSPKSGHDTVSWYQQALGQGPQFIFQYYEEEERQRGNFPDRFSGHQFPNYSSELNVNALLLGDSALYLCASSLGQGDGYTFGSGTRLTVV.

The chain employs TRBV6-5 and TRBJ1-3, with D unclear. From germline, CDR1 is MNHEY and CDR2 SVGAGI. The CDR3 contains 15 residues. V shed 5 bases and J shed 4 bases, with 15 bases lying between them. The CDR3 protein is CASSHDIFLGNTIYF. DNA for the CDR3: TGTGCCAGCAGTCACGACATCTTTCTAGGAAACACCATATATTTT.

DNA for the CDR3: TGTGCCAGCAGCCTCGGACTTCACTCTGGAAACACCATATATTTT. Its protein product is CASSLGLHSGNTIYF. The chain employs TRBV6-5 and TRBJ1-3; no reliable D call. Between the trimmed V and J ends, which lost 6 bases and 0 bases, there was a span of 12 bases. The CDR3 totals 15 residues. CDR1 and CDR2 (germline): MNHEY, SVGAGI.

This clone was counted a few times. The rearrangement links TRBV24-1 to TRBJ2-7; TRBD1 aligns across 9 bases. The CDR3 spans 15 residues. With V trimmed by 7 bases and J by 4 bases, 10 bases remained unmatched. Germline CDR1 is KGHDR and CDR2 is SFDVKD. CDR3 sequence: CATSGTGTGPYEQYF. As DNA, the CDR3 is TGTGCCACCAGCGGTACCGGGACAGGGCCTTACGAGCAGTACTTC.

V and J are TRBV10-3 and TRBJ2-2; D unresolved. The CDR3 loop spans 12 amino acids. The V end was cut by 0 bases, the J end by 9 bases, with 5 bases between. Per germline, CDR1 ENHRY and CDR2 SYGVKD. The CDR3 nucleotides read TGTGCCATCAGTGAGTCCCTCTGGGAGCTGTTTTTT. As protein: CAISESLWELFF.

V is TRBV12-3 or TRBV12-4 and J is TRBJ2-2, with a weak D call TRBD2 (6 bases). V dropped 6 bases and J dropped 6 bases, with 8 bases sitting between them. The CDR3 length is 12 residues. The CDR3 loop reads CASRLAPGELFF. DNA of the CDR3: TGTGCCAGCAGACTAGCACCCGGGGAGCTGTTTTTT.

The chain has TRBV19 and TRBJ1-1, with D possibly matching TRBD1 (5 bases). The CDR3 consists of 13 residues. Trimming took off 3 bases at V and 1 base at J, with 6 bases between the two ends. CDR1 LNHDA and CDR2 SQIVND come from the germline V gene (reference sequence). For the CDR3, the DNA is TGTGCCAGTAGTATCACAGGGAACACTGAAGCTTTCTTT. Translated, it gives CASSITGNTEAFF.

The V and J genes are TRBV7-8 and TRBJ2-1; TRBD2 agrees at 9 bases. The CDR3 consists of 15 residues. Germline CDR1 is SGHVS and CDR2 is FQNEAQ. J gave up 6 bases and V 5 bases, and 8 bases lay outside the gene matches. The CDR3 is CASSNGAGGINEQFF. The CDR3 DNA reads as TGTGCCAGCAGCAATGGGGCGGGGGGGATCAATGAGCAGTTCTTC.

For the CDR3, the DNA is TGTGCCAGCACCCCCCGAGGGGGAAACTATGGCTACACCTTC. Translated: CASTPRGGNYGYTF. The gene calls are TRBV6-5 and TRBJ1-2; D perhaps matches TRBD1 (6 bases). Trimming took off 7 bases at V and 2 bases at J, with 14 bases between the two ends. This CDR3 comprises 14 residues. The germline V gene encodes CDR1 MNHEY and CDR2 SVGAGI.

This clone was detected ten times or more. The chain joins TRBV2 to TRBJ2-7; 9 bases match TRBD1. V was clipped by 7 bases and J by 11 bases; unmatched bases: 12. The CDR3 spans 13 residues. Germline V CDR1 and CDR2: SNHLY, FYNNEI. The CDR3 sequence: CASKPRPRDREYF. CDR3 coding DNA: TGTGCCAGCAAGCCCAGACCCCGGGACAGGGAGTACTTC.

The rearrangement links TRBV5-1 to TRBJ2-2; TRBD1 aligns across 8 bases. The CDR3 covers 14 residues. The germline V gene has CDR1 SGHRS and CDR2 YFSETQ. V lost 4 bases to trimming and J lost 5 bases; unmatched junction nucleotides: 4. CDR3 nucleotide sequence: TGCGCCAGCAGCCACGGACAGGGAACCGGGGAGCTGTTTTTT. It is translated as CASSHGQGTGELFF.

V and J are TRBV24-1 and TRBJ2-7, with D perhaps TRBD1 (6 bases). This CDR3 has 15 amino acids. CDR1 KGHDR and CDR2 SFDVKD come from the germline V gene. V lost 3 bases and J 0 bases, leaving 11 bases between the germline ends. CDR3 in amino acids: CATSDAATGSYEQYF. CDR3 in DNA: TGTGCCACCAGTGATGCTGCGACAGGCTCCTACGAGCAGTACTTC.

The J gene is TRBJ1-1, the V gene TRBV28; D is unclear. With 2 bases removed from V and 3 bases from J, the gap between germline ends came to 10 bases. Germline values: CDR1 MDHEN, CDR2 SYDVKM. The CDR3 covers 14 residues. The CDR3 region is CASSLGMVYTEAFF. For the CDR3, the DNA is TGTGCCAGCAGTTTAGGCATGGTCTACACTGAAGCTTTCTTT.

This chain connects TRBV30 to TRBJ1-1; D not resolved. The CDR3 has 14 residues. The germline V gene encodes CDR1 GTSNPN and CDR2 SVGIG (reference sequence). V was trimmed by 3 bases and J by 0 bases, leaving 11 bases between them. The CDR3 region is CAWRVAAMNTEAFF. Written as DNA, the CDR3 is TGTGCCTGGAGGGTAGCAGCCATGAACACTGAAGCTTTCTTT.